This T cell receptor (beta chain) was observed in a study of OX40 agonist ivuxolimab in advanced cancers. Study background: While on treatment, patients had intravenous ivuxolimab at 0.01 to 10 mg/kg every 2 weeks. Regarding the study as a whole: Dosing at 0.1 to 3.0 mg/kg was accompanied by clonal expansion of CD4+ and CD8+ blood T cells by week 6. Fewer expanded clones were found on average in CD4+ than in CD8+ T cells.

Sequencing used immunoSEQ multiplex PCR; TCRdb keeps in-frame clones, though not all of them. The sample yields about 79,000 clones, around 86% seen once. Comment on this clone: Its antigen is unidentified.

The specimen comprised CD4+ or CD8+ T cells sorted from blood, sampled in a trial of the OX40 agonist ivuxolimab. This TCR derives from an adult with an advanced solid tumor such as melanoma, head and neck, liver or kidney cancer.

Here the CDR3 DNA reads TGTGCCAGTAGTATAGGAGCCCAAGAGACCCAGTACTTC. Its translation is CASSIGAQETQYF. The rearrangement links TRBV19 to TRBJ2-5, with unresolved D. The CDR3 is 13 amino acids. In germline, CDR1 is LNHDA, CDR2 SQIVND (reference sequence). With 1 base removed from V and 1 base from J, the gap between germline ends came to 4 bases.